This TCR beta chain was recovered during a study of blood T cell repertoires in COVID-19. Study in general: T cells, B-cell-depleted T cells, or PBMCs supplied cDNA or gDNA.

In the original workflow: How many nucleated cells were present was estimated from reference gene primer amplification. Sequenced by immunoSEQ multiplex PCR; TCRdb stores in-frame clones only, minus some. V and J calls and clone size follow that table, whereas D and trimming were derived from the DNA. The repertoire holds 200,000 to 250,000 clones, with under 90% as singletons. The receptor was derived from a woman older than 75 with acute or convalescent COVID-19. Sequenced material: peripheral blood.

The chain's CDR3 is CASSLEGDYGYTF. The CDR3 nucleotides read TGTGCCAGCAGCTTAGAAGGGGACTATGGCTACACCTTC. V is TRBV7-9 and J is TRBJ1-2, with a weak D call TRBD1 (5 bases). In germline, CDR1 is SEHNR, CDR2 FQNEAQ (reference sequence). The ends were cut back, 1 base at V and 3 bases at J, with 6 bases in the middle. The CDR3 spans 13 residues.